This paragraph reports one T cell receptor (beta chain). Its specificity is unknown. This sample is part of a study of TIL therapy for anti-PD-1-resistant metastatic lung cancer. Study overall: Tumors had a median PD-L1 proportion score of less than 6.5%. Most patients had lung adenocarcinoma; several tumors were EGFR-mutant, two ALK-rearranged; half smoked currently or formerly. Study results and caveats: TIL cultures after expansion showed higher clonality and lower diversity than baseline tumor (median about 6% vs 30%).

Indicated time point: pre-treatment sample, taken before nivolumab and TIL therapy. Tumor tissue came from excised metastases, mostly pleural nodules or supraclavicular lymph nodes. The immunoSEQ assay was v3. Sequencing used immunoSEQ multiplex PCR; TCRdb keeps in-frame clones, though not all of them. Among roughly 6,800 clones, roughly four fifths were seen once, and the ten largest hold 7%. Germline assignment: CDR1 SGHNT and CDR2 YYREEE (reference sequence). The J segment lost 0 bases and the V segment lost 3 bases, leaving 4 bases of the junction unmatched. The CDR3 loop spans 16 amino acids. The TCR originated in a person between 30 and 79 years old with non-small cell lung cancer. The starting material was tumor tissue, obtained at baseline. The V gene is TRBV5-4, the J gene TRBJ2-5, with 11 bases identical to TRBD2. Here the CDR3 DNA reads TGTGCCAGCAGCTCTAGCGGGGGGTTGTACCAAGAGACCCAGTACTTC. This sequence encodes CASSSSGGLYQETQYF.